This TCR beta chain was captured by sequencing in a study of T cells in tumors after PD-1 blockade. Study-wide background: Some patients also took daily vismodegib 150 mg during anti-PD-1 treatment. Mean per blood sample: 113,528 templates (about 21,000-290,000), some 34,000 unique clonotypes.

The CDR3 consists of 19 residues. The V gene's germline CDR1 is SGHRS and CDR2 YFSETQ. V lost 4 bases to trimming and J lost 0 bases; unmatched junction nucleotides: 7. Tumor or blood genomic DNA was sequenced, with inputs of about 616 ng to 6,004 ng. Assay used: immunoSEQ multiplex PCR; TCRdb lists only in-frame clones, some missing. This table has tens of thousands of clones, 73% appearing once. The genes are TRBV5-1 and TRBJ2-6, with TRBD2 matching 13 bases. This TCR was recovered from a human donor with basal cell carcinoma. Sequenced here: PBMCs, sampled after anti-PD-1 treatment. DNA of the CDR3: TGCGCCAGCAGCCGGACTAGCGGGGGCCCAAGCTCTGGGGCCAACGTCCTGACTTTC. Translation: CASSRTSGGPSSGANVLTF.